Below, one T cell receptor beta chain is given with its context. The data were obtained in a study of blood T cell repertoires in COVID-19. Study overall: T cells, B-cell-depleted T cells, or PBMCs supplied cDNA or gDNA.

Source study methods: Amplifying reference gene primers gave estimates of nucleated cell counts. Generated by immunoSEQ multiplex PCR, the TCRdb table keeps only in-frame clones and is missing some. That table gives V, J and clone size, and the DNA gave D and trimming. The data show around 250,000 clones, 70% to 85% seen once. In germline, CDR1 is LGHNA, CDR2 YNFKEQ. The length of the CDR3 is 13 residues. V lost 1 base and J lost 6, with 9 bases in between. Sequencing was done on a sample of peripheral blood. The chain is built from TRBV4-2 and TRBJ1-2; D not certain. This clonotype originated in a woman of 80 years or more with acute or convalescent COVID-19. The CDR3, as DNA: TGTGCCAGCAGCCAAGTCGAGCGGGATGGCTACACCTTC. This encodes CASSQVERDGYTF.